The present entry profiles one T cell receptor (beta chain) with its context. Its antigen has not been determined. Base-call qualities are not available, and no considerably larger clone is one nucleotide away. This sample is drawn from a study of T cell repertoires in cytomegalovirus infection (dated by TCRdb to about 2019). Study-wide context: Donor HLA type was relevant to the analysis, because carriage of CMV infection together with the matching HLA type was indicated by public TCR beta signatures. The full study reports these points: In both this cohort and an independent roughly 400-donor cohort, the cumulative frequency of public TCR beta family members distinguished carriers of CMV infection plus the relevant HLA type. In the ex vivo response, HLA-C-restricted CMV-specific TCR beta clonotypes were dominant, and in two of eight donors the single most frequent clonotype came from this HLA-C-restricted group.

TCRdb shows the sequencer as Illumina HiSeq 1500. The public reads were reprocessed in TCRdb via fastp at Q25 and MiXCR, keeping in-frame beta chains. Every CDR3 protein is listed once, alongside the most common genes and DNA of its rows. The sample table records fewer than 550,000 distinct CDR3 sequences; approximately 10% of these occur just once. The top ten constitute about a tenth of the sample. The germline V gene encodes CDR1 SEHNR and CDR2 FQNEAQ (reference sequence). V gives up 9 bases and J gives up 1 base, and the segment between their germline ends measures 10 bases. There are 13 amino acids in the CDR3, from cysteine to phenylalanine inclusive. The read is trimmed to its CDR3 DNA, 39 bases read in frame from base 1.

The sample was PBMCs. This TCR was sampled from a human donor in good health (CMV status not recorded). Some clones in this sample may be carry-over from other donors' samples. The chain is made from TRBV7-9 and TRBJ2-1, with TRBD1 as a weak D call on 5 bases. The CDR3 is CARAAGSYNEQFF. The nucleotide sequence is TGTGCCAGGGCTGCAGGGTCCTACAATGAGCAGTTCTTC.